These 20 T cell receptor beta chains came from one sample sequenced in a study of T cell responses to AZD1222 COVID-19 vaccine (dated by TCRdb to about 2021). What this sample's time point label stands for: baseline before first vaccination. The method was the immunoSEQ multiplex PCR assay. In its TCRdb copy, this immuneACCESS table keeps in-frame sequences only and misses some clones. Where compared with another copy, unresolved V genes explain less than half of these, and the others have no known cause. The sample profile shows more than 95,000 clones; about 93% of them were found once. 4% to 5.5% of the sample lies in the top ten. Specimen: peripheral blood, collected on day 0 of AZD1222 vaccination. The source is an adult in good health.

The V gene is TRBV24-1, the J gene TRBJ2-2; the D call may be TRBD1 or TRBD2 (5 bases each). V was trimmed by 0 bases and J by 1 base, leaving 8 bases between them. The CDR3 has 16 residues. Germline V lookup: CDR1 KGHDR, CDR2 SFDVKD. CDR3 sequence reads: CATSDLRGENTGELFF. The CDR3 DNA is TGTGCCACCAGTGATTTGAGAGGGGAGAACACCGGGGAGCTGTTTTTT.

J is TRBJ2-3 and V is TRBV7-9; 11 nucleotides align to TRBD1. The V and J ends lost 6 bases and 4 bases, in that order; junction bases with no gene match: 9. This CDR3 spans 16 amino acids. The germline CDR1 and CDR2 sequences are SEHNR and FQNEAQ (reference sequence). This CDR3 is CASRARDRGKADTQYF. In DNA form, the CDR3 reads TGTGCCAGCAGGGCCCGGGACAGGGGGAAGGCAGATACGCAGTATTTT.

V gene TRBV27 combines with J gene TRBJ2-1, with a tentative D call TRBD1 (5 bases). The V gene lost 4 bases and the J gene lost 13 bases, with 11 bases spanning the gap. Per germline, CDR1 MNHEY and CDR2 SMNVEV (reference sequence). The CDR3 is 11 residues long. CDR3 sequence: CASSYKGYQFF. The CDR3 DNA reads TGTGCCAGCAGTTACAAGGGGTATCAGTTCTTC.

The chain links TRBV6-9 to TRBJ2-5; possibly TRBD1 for D (6 bases). This CDR3 spans 13 amino acids. The germline CDR1 and CDR2 sequences are MNHGY and SVAAGI. The V gene lost 3 bases and the J gene lost 2 bases, with 7 bases spanning the gap. The CDR3: CASSYGQQETQYF. CDR3 DNA: TGTGCCAGCAGTTACGGACAGCAAGAGACCCAGTACTTC.

The chain recombines TRBV10-1 with TRBJ2-3, with 7 bases lining up with TRBD1. This CDR3 contains 13 residues. From germline, CDR1 is WNHNN and CDR2 SYGVQD (reference sequence). Trimming removed 5 bases from V and 5 bases from J; junction bases left unmatched: 4. The CDR3 bases are TGCGCCAGCAGTACAGGGGCCATAGATACGCAGTATTTT. Its translation: CASSTGAIDTQYF.

The chain carries TRBV28 and TRBJ1-6; no clear D gene. The V gene's germline CDR1 is MDHEN and CDR2 SYDVKM. V shed 8 bases and J shed 7 bases, with 12 bases lying between them. This CDR3 has 13 residues. The CDR3 protein is CASGARRNSPLHF. For the CDR3, the DNA is TGTGCCAGCGGAGCTCGGAGGAATTCACCCCTCCACTTT.

The chain joins TRBV5-1 to TRBJ2-1, with D tentatively TRBD1 or TRBD2 (5 bases each). Germline lookup yields CDR1 SGHRS and CDR2 YFSETQ. The CDR3 is 17 amino acids. Trimming pared 4 bases from V and 10 bases from J, leaving 27 bases between. The CDR3 sequence: CASSLAVGGQGAGEQFF. Here the CDR3 DNA reads TGCGCCAGCAGCCTGGCGGTAGGAGGACAAGGTGCCGGGGAGCAGTTCTTC.

The chain links TRBV6-5 to TRBJ2-1, with TRBD2 matching 12 bases. Germline V gives CDR1 MNHEY, CDR2 SVGAGI. The CDR3 length is 16 residues. With 2 bases clipped from V and 9 bases from J, the junction kept 8 bases outside the gene matches. CDR3 sequence: CASSYTGELAGGEQFF. The CDR3 DNA follows: TGTGCCAGCAGTTACACAGGGGAACTAGCGGGAGGTGAGCAGTTCTTC.

V usage is TRBV5-1 and J usage is TRBJ2-7; 10 bases map to TRBD2. Germline lookup yields CDR1 SGHRS and CDR2 YFSETQ. This CDR3 has 15 amino acids. The junction had 2 bases not matched to a gene; V was cut back by 2 bases and J by 0 bases. As DNA, the CDR3 is TGCGCCAGCAGCTTATCTAGCGGGAGCTCCTACGAGCAGTACTTC. It is translated as CASSLSSGSSYEQYF. Full variable domain (outside the CDR3, taken from reference TRBV5-1 and TRBJ2-7): KAGVTQTPRYLIKTRGQQVTLSCSPISGHRSVSWYQQTPGQGLQFLFEYFSETQRNKGNFPGRFSGRQFSNSRSEMNVSTLELGDSALYLCASSLSSGSSYEQYFGPGTRLTVT.

V gene TRBV21-1 combines with J gene TRBJ2-7; TRBD2, the D gene given by the table, was not confirmed from the DNA. TRBV21-1 is recorded as a pseudogene. The CDR3 spans 18 residues. This chain's CDR3 is CASSKIKPGTSGINEQYF. The CDR3 coding sequence is TGTGCCAGCAGCAAAATCAAACCCGGGACTAGCGGGATTAACGAGCAGTACTTC.

CDR3 loop: CASSGRGGYEQYF. The DNA of the CDR3 is TGTGCCAGTAGTGGCAGGGGCGGGTACGAGCAGTACTTC. The V call is TRBV19, the J call TRBJ2-7, with a possible D match to TRBD1 (6 bases). Deletions cut 5 bases from V and 4 bases from J, with 12 bases between. Germline V gene lookup returns CDR1 LNHDA and CDR2 SQIVND (reference sequence). CDR3 length: 13 amino acids. The full variable domain, rest sourced from reference TRBV19 and TRBJ2-7, is DGGITQSPKYLFRKEGQNVTLSCEQNLNHDAMYWYRQDPGQGLRLIYYSQIVNDFQKGDIAEGYSVSREKKESFPLTVTSAQKNPTAFYLCASSGRGGYEQYFGPGTRLTVT.

This rearrangement joins TRBV19 to TRBJ2-1, with TRBD2 identical over 15 bases. This CDR3 spans 19 amino acids. V gave up 2 bases and J gave up 7 bases; unmatched junction bases: 12. Germline values: CDR1 LNHDA, CDR2 SQIVND (reference sequence). CDR3 amino acids: CASSIRPGLAGGVGNEQFF. DNA for the CDR3: TGTGCCAGTAGTATAAGGCCGGGACTAGCGGGAGGAGTAGGGAATGAGCAGTTCTTC.

The chain is built from TRBV15 and TRBJ2-7; maybe TRBD2 (6 bases). V lost 5 bases to trimming and J lost 6 bases, with 14 bases between them. There are 13 residues in the CDR3. CDR1 and CDR2 from the germline V gene are LNHNV and YYDKDF (reference sequence). The CDR3 DNA follows: TGTGCCACCAGCCGGGCAGGGACTGGCGAGCAGTACTTC. It codes for CATSRAGTGEQYF.

The chain combines TRBV6-5 with TRBJ1-5, with D maybe TRBD1 (6 bases). V shed 8 bases and J shed 5 bases, with 13 bases lying between them. The CDR3 is made up of 13 amino acids. The V gene's germline CDR1 is MNHEY and CDR2 SVGAGI. CDR3 protein: CASGGQTYQPQHF. The CDR3 coding sequence is TGTGCCAGCGGGGGACAAACATATCAGCCCCAGCATTTT.

This clone was recorded a few times. The J gene is TRBJ2-1, the V gene TRBV11-3; D is possibly TRBD2 (6 bases). In germline, CDR1 is SGHNT, CDR2 YENEEA. The CDR3 length is 14 residues. V was clipped by 2 bases and J by 4 bases, with 9 bases between them. CDR3 nucleotides: TGTGCCAGCAGCTTATCTAGCGAGTACAATGAGCAGTTCTTC. It is translated as CASSLSSEYNEQFF.

The DNA of the CDR3 is TGTGCCACCAGCAGGGGAGGTTCTCTCTATGGCTACACCTTC. Encoded protein: CATSRGGSLYGYTF. J is TRBJ1-2 and V is TRBV15; D remains ambiguous. Looked up from germline, CDR1 is LNHNV and CDR2 is YYDKDF (reference sequence). The CDR3 is 14 amino acids. V lost 3 bases and J 4 bases, leaving 12 bases between the germline ends.

The chain couples TRBV6-5 to TRBJ2-7, with D perhaps matching TRBD2 (5 bases). The V gene lost 7 bases and the J gene lost 2 bases, with 18 bases spanning the gap. The CDR3 is 15 amino acids. Germline V lookup: CDR1 MNHEY, CDR2 SVGAGI. CDR3 protein: CASTSAREQAYEQYF. Here the CDR3 DNA reads TGTGCCAGCACCTCAGCGAGGGAGCAGGCCTACGAGCAGTACTTC.

V is TRBV2 and J is TRBJ1-2; D is possibly TRBD1 (6 bases). This CDR3 has 18 amino acids. Germline CDR1 is SNHLY and CDR2 is FYNNEI. Deletions cut 0 bases from V and 2 bases from J, with 19 bases between. The CDR3 is CASSEALRLWGRNYGYTF. The DNA of the CDR3 is TGTGCCAGCAGTGAAGCGCTTCGGCTCTGGGGGCGAAACTATGGCTACACCTTC.

At least ten counts were recorded for this clone. This chain links TRBV20-1 with TRBJ2-7; 7 bases line up with TRBD2. The CDR3 length is 14 residues. V lost 3 bases and J lost 4; bases outside the gene matches: 9. Germline V gives CDR1 DFQATT, CDR2 SNEGSKA (reference sequence). CDR3 in amino acids: CSASTSSGTYEQYF. The CDR3 DNA reads as TGCAGTGCTAGTACGTCTAGCGGAACGTACGAGCAGTACTTC.

The gene calls are TRBV10-3 and TRBJ1-5; 10 nucleotides line up with TRBD1. Germline V gene lookup returns CDR1 ENHRY and CDR2 SYGVKD. V trimming: 3 bases; J trimming: 1 base; junction bases outside the gene matches: 6. The CDR3 extends over 17 amino acids. The CDR3 region has the DNA TGTGCCATCAGTGAAGACAGGGGGCTGGCGAGCAATCAGCCCCAGCATTTT. Translated: CAISEDRGLASNQPQHF.